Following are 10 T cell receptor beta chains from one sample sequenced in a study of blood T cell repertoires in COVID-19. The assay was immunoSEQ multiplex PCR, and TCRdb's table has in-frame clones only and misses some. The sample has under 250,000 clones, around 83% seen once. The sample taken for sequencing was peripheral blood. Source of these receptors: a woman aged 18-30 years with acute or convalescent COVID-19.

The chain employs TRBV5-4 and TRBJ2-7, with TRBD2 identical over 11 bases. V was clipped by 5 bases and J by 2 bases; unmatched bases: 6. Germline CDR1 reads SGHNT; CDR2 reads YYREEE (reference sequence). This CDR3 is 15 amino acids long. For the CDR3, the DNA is TGTGCCAGCAGTGGGGGACTAGCGGTGACCTACGAGCAGTACTTC. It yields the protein CASSGGLAVTYEQYF.

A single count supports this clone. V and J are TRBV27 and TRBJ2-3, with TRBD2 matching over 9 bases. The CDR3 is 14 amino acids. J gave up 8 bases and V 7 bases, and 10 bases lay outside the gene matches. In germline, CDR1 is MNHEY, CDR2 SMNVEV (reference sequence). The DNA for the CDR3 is TGTGCCAGCACGGCGGGAGGGTACGCCGGTACGCAGTATTTT. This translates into CASTAGGYAGTQYF.

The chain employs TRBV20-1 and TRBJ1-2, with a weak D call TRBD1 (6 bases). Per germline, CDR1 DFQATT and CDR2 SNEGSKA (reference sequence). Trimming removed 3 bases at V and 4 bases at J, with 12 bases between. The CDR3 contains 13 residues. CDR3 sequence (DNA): TGCAGTGCTAGTGCAACAGGGTCCTATGGCTACACCTTC. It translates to CSASATGSYGYTF.

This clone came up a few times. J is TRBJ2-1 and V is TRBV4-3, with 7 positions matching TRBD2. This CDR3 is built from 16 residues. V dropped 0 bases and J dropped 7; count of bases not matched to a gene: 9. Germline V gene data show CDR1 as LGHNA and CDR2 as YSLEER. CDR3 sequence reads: CASSQDSPGGPNEQFF. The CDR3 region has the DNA TGCGCCAGCAGCCAAGATAGCCCGGGAGGACCTAATGAGCAGTTCTTC.

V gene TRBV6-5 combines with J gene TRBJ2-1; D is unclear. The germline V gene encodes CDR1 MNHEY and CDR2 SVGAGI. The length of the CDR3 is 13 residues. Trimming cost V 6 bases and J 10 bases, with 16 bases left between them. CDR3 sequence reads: CASSLARALEQFF. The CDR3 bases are TGTGCCAGCAGCCTCGCCCGCGCTTTGGAGCAGTTCTTC.

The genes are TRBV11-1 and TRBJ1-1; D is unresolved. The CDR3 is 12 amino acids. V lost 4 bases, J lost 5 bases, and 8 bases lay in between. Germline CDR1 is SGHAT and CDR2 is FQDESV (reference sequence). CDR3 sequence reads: CASSSDGTEAFF. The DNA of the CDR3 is TGTGCCAGCAGCTCTGACGGGACTGAAGCTTTCTTT.

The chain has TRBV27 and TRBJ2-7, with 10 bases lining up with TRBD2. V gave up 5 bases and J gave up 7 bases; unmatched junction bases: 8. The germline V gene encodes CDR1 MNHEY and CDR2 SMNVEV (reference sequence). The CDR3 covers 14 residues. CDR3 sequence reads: CASSKAGGPKEQYF. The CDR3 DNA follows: TGTGCCAGCAGTAAAGCGGGAGGGCCCAAGGAGCAGTACTTC.

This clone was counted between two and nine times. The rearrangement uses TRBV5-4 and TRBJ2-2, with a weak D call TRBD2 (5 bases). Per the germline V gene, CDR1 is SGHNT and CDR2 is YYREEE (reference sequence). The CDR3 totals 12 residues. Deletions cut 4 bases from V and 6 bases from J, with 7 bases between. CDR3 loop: CASSLASGELFF. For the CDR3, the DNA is TGTGCCAGCAGCCTAGCATCCGGGGAGCTGTTTTTT.

The CDR3 region has the DNA TGTGCCAGCAGCCTAGATGGACAGGGGGCGGGAAAACTGTTTTTT. Amino acids: CASSLDGQGAGKLFF. The chain has TRBV28 and TRBJ1-4; 11 nucleotides match TRBD1. V lost 6 bases, J lost 10 bases, and 10 bases stayed unmatched. Germline CDR1 is MDHEN and CDR2 is SYDVKM. The CDR3 totals 15 residues.

This chain's CDR3 is CASSQDPSSYNSPLHF. The CDR3 DNA sequence: TGTGCCAGCAGCCAAGATCCGAGCTCCTATAATTCACCCCTCCACTTT. The chain has TRBV3-1 (or the pseudogene TRBV3-2) and TRBJ1-6; no firm D call. There are 16 residues in the CDR3. The V and J ends lost 0 bases and 0 bases respectively, with 6 bases between them. The germline V gene encodes CDR1 LGHDT and CDR2 YNNKEL (reference sequence).